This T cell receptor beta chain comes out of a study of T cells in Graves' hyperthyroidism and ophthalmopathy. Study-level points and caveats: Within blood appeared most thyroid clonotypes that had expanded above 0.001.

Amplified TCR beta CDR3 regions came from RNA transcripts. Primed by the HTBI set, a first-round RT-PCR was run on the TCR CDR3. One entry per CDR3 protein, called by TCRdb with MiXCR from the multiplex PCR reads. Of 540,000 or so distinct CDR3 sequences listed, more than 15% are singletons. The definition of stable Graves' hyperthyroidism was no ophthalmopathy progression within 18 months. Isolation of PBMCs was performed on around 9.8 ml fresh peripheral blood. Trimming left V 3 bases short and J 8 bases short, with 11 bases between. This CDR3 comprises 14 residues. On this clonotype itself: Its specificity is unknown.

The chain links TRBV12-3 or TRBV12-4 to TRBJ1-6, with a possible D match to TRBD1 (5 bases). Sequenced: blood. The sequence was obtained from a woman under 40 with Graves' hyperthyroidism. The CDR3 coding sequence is TGTGCCAGCAGTTTCCGGGGGTGGGATTCACCCCTCCACTTT. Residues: CASSFRGWDSPLHF.